These 28 T cell receptor beta chains share one sample of origin, sequenced in a study of T-cell reconstitution after alpha-beta-depleted transplantation in children. Preparation of the TCRbeta library was carried out with unique molecular identifiers. TCRdb re-called the PCR reads with MiXCR, one entry per CDR3 protein. The sample has approximately 520,000 distinct CDR3 sequences, over 25% seen once. The sample was PBMCs from the stem cell graft donor, taken from the stem cell graft. These receptors came from a human donor who donated a stem cell graft to a child with aplastic anemia.

The chain combines TRBV12-3 or TRBV12-4 with TRBJ1-3; D is perhaps TRBD1 (6 bases). This CDR3 is built from 14 residues. With 6 bases removed from V and 2 bases from J, the gap between germline ends came to 11 bases. This CDR3 reads CASRMTGAGNTIYF. Here the CDR3 DNA reads TGTGCCAGCAGGATGACAGGCGCTGGAAACACCATATATTTT.

This sequence joins TRBV13 and TRBJ2-7, with TRBD2 matching 10 bases. The germline V gene has CDR1 PRHDT and CDR2 FYEKMQ (reference sequence). There are 14 residues in the CDR3. V shed 6 bases, J shed 4 bases, and the junction held 6 bases outside the gene matches. CDR3 in amino acids: CASRSLAGGYEQYF. CDR3 bases: TGTGCCAGCAGGTCATTAGCGGGAGGTTACGAGCAGTACTTC.

V is TRBV5-1 and J is TRBJ2-3, with 8 bases aligning to TRBD2. Germline V gene lookup returns CDR1 SGHRS and CDR2 YFSETQ. The CDR3 is 14 amino acids. The J segment lost 3 bases and the V segment lost 4 bases, leaving 4 bases of the junction unmatched. The CDR3 loop reads CASSTQRETDTQYF. In DNA, the CDR3 is TGCGCCAGCAGCACCCAGCGGGAGACAGATACGCAGTATTTT.

This clonotype has more than one count but fewer than ten. CDR3 in amino acids: CASSWGTSGYEQYF. In DNA, the CDR3 is TGTGCCAGCAGCTGGGGGACTAGCGGCTACGAGCAGTACTTC. V is TRBV6-2 or TRBV6-3 and J is TRBJ2-7, with 11 nucleotides matching TRBD2. The trim removed 6 bases at V and 3 bases at J, leaving 4 bases unmatched. This CDR3 has 14 amino acids. Per the germline V gene, CDR1 is MNHEY and CDR2 is SVGEGT.

The sample holds a few counts of this clonotype. The chain is built from TRBV20-1 and TRBJ2-1; TRBD2 might be the D (6 bases). From germline, CDR1 is DFQATT and CDR2 SNEGSKA (reference sequence). The CDR3 spans 17 residues. V gave up 0 bases and J gave up 0 bases, with 15 bases separating them. This CDR3 reads CSARDTAGRGSYNEQFF. For the CDR3, the DNA is TGCAGTGCTAGAGATACGGCGGGGCGGGGCTCCTACAATGAGCAGTTCTTC.

In its sample, this clonotype was seen many times. This sequence joins TRBV20-1 and TRBJ1-1; possible D gene TRBD1, 6 bases. Germline CDR1 is DFQATT and CDR2 is SNEGSKA (reference sequence). The V gene lost 6 bases and the J gene lost 0 bases, with 11 bases spanning the gap. This CDR3 spans 13 amino acids. In nucleotides, the CDR3 is TGCAGTGCGCGGGGACATCTGAACACTGAAGCTTTCTTT. Translating gives CSARGHLNTEAFF.

The chain recombines TRBV9 with TRBJ1-3, with 8 bases fitting TRBD1. Germline CDR1 and CDR2: SGDLS and YYNGEE. The CDR3 has 18 residues. V gave up 0 bases and J gave up 4 bases; unmatched junction bases: 12. This CDR3 is CASSVATRTGLGGNTIYF. The CDR3 nucleotides read TGTGCCAGCAGCGTAGCTACGAGGACAGGGCTAGGCGGAAACACCATATATTTT.

The chain has TRBV29-1 and TRBJ1-4; a weak D match, TRBD1 (6 bases). Between the trimmed V and J ends, which lost 6 bases and 8 bases, there was a span of 19 bases. CDR3 length: 14 amino acids. Germline V gives CDR1 SQVTM, CDR2 ANQGSEA. In nucleotides, the CDR3 is TGCAGCGTATACTTTGGAGGGGGAGGGGAAAAACTGTTTTTT. It is translated as CSVYFGGGGEKLFF.

This rearrangement joins TRBV7-9 to TRBJ2-2, with 9 bases matching TRBD1. Germline V gene data show CDR1 as SEHNR and CDR2 as FQNEAQ (reference sequence). The J segment lost 5 bases and the V segment lost 7 bases, leaving 8 bases of the junction unmatched. The CDR3 is 15 amino acids. The CDR3 loop is CASNAQGARTGELFF. The DNA for the CDR3 is TGTGCCAGCAATGCACAGGGGGCGAGAACCGGGGAGCTGTTTTTT.

This chain links TRBV5-1 with TRBJ2-2; 10 bases map to TRBD2. There are 16 residues in the CDR3. Germline V CDR1 and CDR2: SGHRS, YFSETQ. The junction had 6 bases not matched to a gene; V was cut back by 0 bases and J by 7 bases. The CDR3 sequence: CASSLAASGRFGELFF. CDR3 nucleotides: TGCGCCAGCAGCTTGGCGGCTAGCGGGAGATTCGGGGAGCTGTTTTTT.

This chain connects TRBV7-9 to TRBJ1-4; TRBD1 aligns across 7 bases. The junction had 1 base not matched to a gene; V was cut back by 0 bases and J by 3 bases. The CDR3 length is 15 residues. The germline V gene has CDR1 SEHNR and CDR2 FQNEAQ (reference sequence). Written as DNA, the CDR3 is TGTGCCAGCAGCTTAGCAGGGGGCCCTAATGAAAAACTGTTTTTT. Its translation: CASSLAGGPNEKLFF.

The gene calls are TRBV20-1 and TRBJ1-4, with D maybe TRBD1 (5 bases). The CDR3 runs to 15 residues. Trimming cost V 3 bases and J 4 bases, with 15 bases left between them. The germline V gene has CDR1 DFQATT and CDR2 SNEGSKA (reference sequence). CDR3 residues: CSASGDGTSNEKLFF. CDR3 DNA sequence: TGCAGTGCTAGTGGGGACGGTACAAGTAATGAAAAACTGTTTTTT.

The CDR3: CSGGRVYEQYF. The CDR3, as DNA: TGCAGTGGCGGCAGGGTCTACGAGCAGTACTTC. The chain is built from TRBV20-1 and TRBJ2-7, with a tentative D call TRBD1 (5 bases). The length of the CDR3 is 11 residues. Germline V CDR1 and CDR2: DFQATT, SNEGSKA (reference sequence). Trimming cost V 7 bases and J 3 bases, with 10 bases left between them.

This clonotype was seen only a few times. The chain is built from TRBV9 and TRBJ2-1; 8 nucleotides align to TRBD2. The V segment lost 2 bases and the J segment 4 bases; nucleotides outside the gene matches: 5. The CDR3 has 15 amino acids. CDR1 and CDR2 from the germline V gene are SGDLS and YYNGEE. As DNA, the CDR3 is TGTGCCAGCAGCGTTAGCGGGAACGGGTACAATGAGCAGTTCTTC. Translated: CASSVSGNGYNEQFF.

The rearrangement joins TRBV9 to TRBJ2-1, with no clear D. Germline CDR1 is SGDLS and CDR2 is YYNGEE. The V gene lost 0 bases and the J gene lost 0 bases, with 10 bases spanning the gap. The CDR3 length is 16 residues. The CDR3 sequence is CASSVAMLSSYNEQFF. CDR3 bases: TGTGCCAGCAGCGTAGCTATGCTGAGCTCCTACAATGAGCAGTTCTTC. The full variable domain, completed using reference TRBV9 and TRBJ2-1, is DSGVTQTPKHLITATGQRVTLRCSPRSGDLSVYWYQQSLDQGLQFLIQYYNGEERAKGNILERFSAQQFPDLHSELNLSSLELGDSALYFCASSVAMLSSYNEQFFGPGTRLTVL.

This clonotype was counted many times. CDR3 region: CASSPGLAAYNEQFF. Written as DNA, the CDR3 is TGCGCCAGCAGCCCTGGACTAGCGGCCTACAATGAGCAGTTCTTC. The chain carries TRBV4-3 and TRBJ2-1, with 10 bases that match TRBD2. Unmatched junction bases numbered 2, after V lost 4 bases and J lost 2 bases. CDR1 and CDR2 from the germline V gene are LGHNA and YSLEER. This CDR3 spans 15 amino acids.

The chain is built from TRBV5-1 and TRBJ2-1, with 10 positions matching TRBD2. CDR3 size: 15 residues. The germline gives CDR1 SGHRS, CDR2 YFSETQ. V dropped 0 bases and J dropped 9; count of bases not matched to a gene: 6. In DNA, the CDR3 is TGCGCCAGCAGCTTGGTGCTAGCGGGAGAAGCTGAGCAGTTCTTC. It is translated as CASSLVLAGEAEQFF.

Only a few counts were recorded for this clonotype. J is TRBJ2-1 and V is TRBV29-1, with 9 bases identical to TRBD2. The CDR3 is 14 amino acids. Trimming at V came to 7 bases and at J to 9 bases, leaving 13 bases not matched to a gene. Germline values: CDR1 SQVTM, CDR2 ANQGSEA. As DNA, the CDR3 is TGCAGCGCTGCAGAGGGGACTAGCTTTAGTGAGCAGTTCTTC. Protein: CSAAEGTSFSEQFF.

The rearrangement links TRBV18 to TRBJ1-1, with a tentative D call TRBD1 (5 bases). Trimming shortened V by 1 base and J by 0 bases, and 9 bases separated the two germline ends. Germline V gene data show CDR1 as KGHSH and CDR2 as LQKENI. The CDR3 runs 15 residues. CDR3 sequence reads: CASSPRQNMNTEAFF. CDR3 sequence (DNA): TGTGCCAGCTCACCACGACAGAACATGAACACTGAAGCTTTCTTT.

The chain uses TRBV20-1 and TRBJ1-1; no clear D. Germline CDR1 reads DFQATT; CDR2 reads SNEGSKA (reference sequence). V lost 0 bases, J lost 5 bases, and 10 bases lay in between. The CDR3 contains 13 residues. The CDR3 loop is CSARDLRATEAFF. The CDR3 DNA follows: TGCAGTGCTAGAGATCTTAGGGCGACTGAAGCTTTCTTT.

Only a few counts were recorded for this clonotype. The chain recombines TRBV27 with TRBJ2-7; maybe TRBD1 (6 bases). Germline V CDR1 and CDR2: MNHEY, SMNVEV (reference sequence). CDR3 length equals 14 residues. Trimming shortened V by 3 bases and J by 6 bases, and 15 bases separated the two germline ends. The CDR3 DNA follows: TGTGCCAGCAGTTTTTGGTCAGGGGCGGGCGAGCAGTACTTC. The encoded protein is CASSFWSGAGEQYF.

This clonotype was seen once. The CDR3 ends on some other residue instead of the conserved phenylalanine or tryptophan, so this is likely a read error. The chain recombines TRBV5-5 with TRBJ2-1, with D possibly matching TRBD2 (5 bases). Germline CDR1 is SGHKS and CDR2 is YYEKEE (reference sequence). This CDR3 contains 15 residues. The V end was cut by 2 bases, the J end by 1 base, with 10 bases between. Written as DNA, the CDR3 is TGTGCCAGCAGCTTCCCGGGCGGGTCCTACAATGAGCAGTTCTTG. Encoded protein: CASSFPGGSYNEQFL.

V and J are TRBV5-1 and TRBJ1-2, with 7 bases lining up with TRBD1. J was trimmed by 6 bases and V by 4 bases; bases with no gene match: 9. CDR3 size: 14 residues. Germline CDR1 and CDR2: SGHRS and YFSETQ. CDR3 loop: CASSLRQGRDGYTF. DNA for the CDR3: TGCGCCAGCAGCCTCCGACAGGGACGGGATGGCTACACCTTC.

The table lists this clonotype with a few counts. The gene calls are TRBV6-2 or TRBV6-3 and TRBJ1-1, with D possibly being TRBD1 (6 bases). Germline V CDR1 and CDR2: MNHEY, SVGEGT. The CDR3 loop spans 13 amino acids. V was pared by 8 bases and J by 5 bases, with 15 bases between. DNA for the CDR3: TGTGCCAGCCGATACAGGGTAGAAACTGAAGCTTTCTTT. Its protein is CASRYRVETEAFF.

This chain joins TRBV7-2 and TRBJ2-7, with 7 positions matching TRBD1. This CDR3 is built from 15 residues. Germline V CDR1 and CDR2: SGHTA, FQGNSA. J gave up 0 bases and V 5 bases, and 7 bases lay outside the gene matches. The CDR3 reads CASSKSRQGSYEQYV. CDR3 nucleotides: TGTGCCAGCAGCAAGTCCCGACAGGGCTCCTACGAGCAGTACGTC.

The chain has TRBV18 and TRBJ2-1; D call uncertain. Trimming removed 2 bases at V and 0 bases at J, with 8 bases between. Germline loops: CDR1 KGHSH, CDR2 LQKENI. The CDR3 sequence is 15 residues long. Written as DNA, the CDR3 is TGTGCCAGCTCACCAGTAATTAGCTCCTACAATGAGCAGTTCTTC. It is translated as CASSPVISSYNEQFF.

This rearrangement joins TRBV12-3 or TRBV12-4 to TRBJ2-2, with 8 bases identical to TRBD1. This CDR3 has 17 residues. Unmatched junction bases numbered 8, after V lost 5 bases and J lost 0 bases. In DNA, the CDR3 is TGTGCCAGCAGTCCGTACGGGACAGGTGCGAACACCGGGGAGCTGTTTTTT. It is translated as CASSPYGTGANTGELFF.

This clonotype turned up a few times. The CDR3 sequence: CASSETLGGGVGTQYF. CDR3 DNA sequence: TGTGCCAGCAGTGAAACCCTAGGGGGTGGCGTGGGGACCCAGTACTTC. This chain links TRBV25-1 with TRBJ2-5, with a possible D match to TRBD1 (6 bases). Trimming took off 2 bases at V and 7 bases at J, with 20 bases between the two ends. CDR1 and CDR2 (germline): MGHDK, SYGVNS. The CDR3 runs 16 residues.